This passage covers 29 T cell receptor beta chains from one sample sequenced in a study of long-term antiretroviral therapy in people with HIV. With survey level as its setting, the immunoSEQ assay was v3.0. TCRdb's copy holds only in-frame clones and misses some; the assay was immunoSEQ multiplex PCR. The data show about 24,000 clones, with roughly 96% seen just once and 2% to 2.5% held by the top ten. Sequences were derived from unsorted PBMCs, sampled around 4.7 years after starting antiretroviral therapy. Receptor source: a woman between 50 and 59 years old with HIV.

This clone was detected only once. This chain uses TRBV5-6 with TRBJ1-4; D remains unclear. Trimming pared 2 bases from V and 7 bases from J, leaving 18 bases between. The germline V gene has CDR1 SGHDT and CDR2 YYEEEE. The CDR3 extends over 16 amino acids. CDR3 DNA sequence: TGTGCCAGCAGCTTAATGACACGAAAGCTTAGTGAAAAACTGTTTTTT. This gives the protein CASSLMTRKLSEKLFF.

The rearrangement uses TRBV6-6 and TRBJ1-1; D might be TRBD1 (6 bases). The CDR3 is 15 residues long. Trimming pared 6 bases from V and 2 bases from J, leaving 16 bases between. Germline CDR1 is MNHNY and CDR2 is SVGAGI (reference sequence). The CDR3 coding sequence is TGTGCCAGCAGCCCCTTTCAAGGGACAAACACTGAAGCTTTCTTT. This encodes CASSPFQGTNTEAFF.

This clone was seen a few times. The chain employs TRBV19 and TRBJ2-5; TRBD1 matches 9 bases. In germline, CDR1 is LNHDA, CDR2 SQIVND (reference sequence). The length of the CDR3 is 16 residues. V lost 0 bases to trimming and J lost 5 bases; unmatched junction nucleotides: 7. The CDR3 spells CASSIDASDRGETQYF. As DNA, the CDR3 is TGTGCCAGTAGTATAGACGCCTCGGACAGGGGTGAGACCCAGTACTTC.

The rearrangement uses TRBV28 and TRBJ2-7; unclear D gene. This CDR3 has 14 residues. Trimming pared 4 bases from V and 3 bases from J, leaving 13 bases between. The germline V gene encodes CDR1 MDHEN and CDR2 SYDVKM. The chain's CDR3 is CASSSPRSNYEQYF. DNA of the CDR3: TGTGCCAGCAGTTCCCCCAGATCTAACTACGAGCAGTACTTC.

The DNA of the CDR3 is TGTGCCAGCAGCTTAGGACGGGGCCCTTACGAGCAGTACTTC. It codes for CASSLGRGPYEQYF. This chain uses TRBV7-2 with TRBJ2-7; either TRBD1 or TRBD2 may supply D (5 bases each). V gave up 1 base and J gave up 4 bases, with 11 bases separating them. The CDR3 runs 14 residues. Germline loops: CDR1 SGHTA, CDR2 FQGNSA. Full variable domain (outside the CDR3, taken from reference TRBV7-2 and TRBJ2-7): GAGVSQSPSNKVTEKGKDVELRCDPISGHTALYWYRQSLGQGLEFLIYFQGNSAPDKSGLPSDRFSAERTGGSVSTLTIQRTQQEDSAVYLCASSLGRGPYEQYFGPGTRLTVT.

The gene calls are TRBV4-3 and TRBJ2-7; TRBD1 agrees at 7 bases. CDR1 and CDR2 (germline): LGHNA, YSLEER. There are 15 residues in the CDR3. V lost 0 bases to trimming and J lost 4 bases; unmatched junction nucleotides: 6. CDR3 sequence: CASSQEKGQLYEQYF. The DNA for the CDR3 is TGCGCCAGCAGCCAAGAGAAGGGACAGCTTTACGAGCAGTACTTC.

The chain couples TRBV7-2 to TRBJ1-2; TRBD1 matches at 7 bases. CDR1 is SGHTA and CDR2 is FQGNSA in the germline V gene. V shed 5 bases and J 2 bases; nucleotides not matched to a gene: 2. This CDR3 contains 13 residues. The CDR3 DNA reads as TGTGCCAGCAGCCCACAGGGGAACTATGGCTACACCTTC. The encoded protein is CASSPQGNYGYTF.

V gene TRBV11-2 combines with J gene TRBJ1-1; D remains ambiguous. Trimming pared 4 bases from V and 7 bases from J, leaving 19 bases between. The CDR3 is 15 residues long. The germline CDR1 and CDR2 sequences are SGHAT and FQNNGV. The CDR3 reads CASSYPDVGKDEAFF. CDR3 nucleotides: TGTGCCAGCAGCTACCCCGATGTGGGGAAGGATGAAGCTTTCTTT.

This rearrangement joins TRBV7-6 to TRBJ2-6, with D possibly TRBD1 on 6 matching bases. CDR1 is SGHVS, CDR2 FNYEAQ, per germline. The length of the CDR3 is 20 residues. The ends were cut back, 2 bases at V and 0 bases at J, with 20 bases in the middle. For the CDR3, the DNA is TGTGCCAGCAGCTTATGGGGTACAGGGCTTGTGGCCTCTGGGGCCAACGTCCTGACTTTC. Its translation: CASSLWGTGLVASGANVLTF.

The CDR3 region is CASSLAGSANTGELFF. CDR3 bases: TGCGCCAGCAGCTTGGCAGGGAGTGCGAACACCGGGGAGCTGTTTTTT. V is TRBV5-1 and J is TRBJ2-2; TRBD1 or TRBD2 may be the D gene (5 bases each). The CDR3 totals 16 residues. V lost 0 bases, J lost 0 bases, and 9 bases lay in between. CDR1 and CDR2 (germline): SGHRS, YFSETQ.

The chain joins TRBV4-1 to TRBJ1-3; D is uncertain. This CDR3 is 15 amino acids long. The V gene lost 1 base and the J gene lost 4 bases, with 11 bases spanning the gap. Germline CDR1 reads MGHRA; CDR2 reads YSYEKL. The CDR3 loop reads CASSQGAVPGNTIYF. The CDR3 DNA sequence: TGCGCCAGCAGCCAAGGGGCAGTCCCAGGAAACACCATATATTTT.

The chain links TRBV7-6 to TRBJ2-1, with TRBD2 matching over 10 bases. CDR3 size: 17 residues. Germline values: CDR1 SGHVS, CDR2 FNYEAQ. The V and J ends lost 0 bases and 2 bases, in that order; junction bases with no gene match: 4. This CDR3 is CASSLALLAGAYNEQFF. The CDR3 bases are TGTGCCAGCAGCTTAGCGCTCCTAGCGGGAGCCTACAATGAGCAGTTCTTC.

The chain has TRBV6-1 and TRBJ2-7; maybe TRBD2 (6 bases). The length of the CDR3 is 14 residues. Germline loops: CDR1 MNHNS, CDR2 SASEGT. V dropped 6 bases and J dropped 3 bases, with 15 bases sitting between them. CDR3 nucleotides: TGTGCCAGCAGACGGACCCCGGACTACTACGAGCAGTACTTC. Encoded protein: CASRRTPDYYEQYF.

This sequence joins TRBV19 and TRBJ2-2, with D possibly being TRBD2 (6 bases). The germline CDR1 and CDR2 sequences are LNHDA and SQIVND (reference sequence). With 3 bases removed from V and 8 bases from J, the gap between germline ends came to 16 bases. This CDR3 has 15 residues. CDR3 bases: TGTGCCAGTAGTATCACTAGCTCGGGTTCAGGGGAGCTGTTTTTT. Amino acids: CASSITSSGSGELFF.

The chain is built from TRBV7-9 and TRBJ2-5; TRBD2 is a possible D gene (5 bases). V dropped 0 bases and J dropped 5 bases, with 7 bases sitting between them. The CDR3 has 13 amino acids. CDR1 is SEHNR and CDR2 is FQNEAQ in the germline V gene (reference sequence). Here the CDR3 reads CASSLAGDETQYF. The DNA for the CDR3 is TGTGCCAGCAGCTTAGCGGGAGATGAGACCCAGTACTTC.

The table lists this clone with a count of one. CDR3 sequence: CATEASGNTIYF. Written as DNA, the CDR3 is TGTGCCACCGAAGCGTCTGGAAACACCATATATTTT. This chain connects TRBV15 to TRBJ1-3; D is unclear. The V end lost 8 bases, the J end lost 1 base, and 6 bases lay between the germline ends. The CDR3 loop spans 12 amino acids. Germline CDR1 LNHNV, CDR2 YYDKDF (reference sequence).

The V and J genes are TRBV15 and TRBJ2-5, with 14 bases that match TRBD2. CDR3 size: 16 residues. Germline V gene sequence: CDR1 LNHNV, CDR2 YYDKDF (reference sequence). The J segment lost 4 bases and the V segment lost 6 bases, leaving 7 bases of the junction unmatched. CDR3 region: CATSETSGRALETQYF. The CDR3 nucleotides are TGTGCCACCAGTGAGACTAGCGGGAGGGCCCTAGAGACCCAGTACTTC. Filled out from reference TRBV15 and TRBJ2-5, the complete variable domain reads DAMVIQNPRYQVTQFGKPVTLSCSQTLNHNVMYWYQQKSSQAPKLLFHYYDKDFNNEADTPDNFQSRRPNTSFCFLDIRSPGLGDTAMYLCATSETSGRALETQYFGPGTRLLVL.

V is TRBV2 and J is TRBJ2-1; TRBD2 matches 8 bases. Germline assignment: CDR1 SNHLY and CDR2 FYNNEI. Trimming at V came to 7 bases and at J to 7 bases, leaving 6 bases not matched to a gene. The length of the CDR3 is 13 residues. CDR3 DNA sequence: TGTGCCAGCAACCAGCGGGAGAGGAATGAGCAGTTCTTC. Its protein is CASNQRERNEQFF. The whole variable domain, remainder taken from reference TRBV2 and TRBJ2-1, is EPEVTQTPSHQVTQMGQEVILRCVPISNHLYFYWYRQILGQKVEFLVSFYNNEISEKSEIFDDQFSVERPDGSNFTLKIRSTKLEDSAMYFCASNQRERNEQFFGPGTRLTVL.

The V and J genes are TRBV5-4 and TRBJ1-1, with D tentatively TRBD1 (5 bases). Germline CDR1 is SGHNT and CDR2 is YYREEE (reference sequence). The CDR3 runs to 14 residues. V was clipped by 4 bases and J by 6 bases, with 16 bases between them. This CDR3 is CASSPVGGAPEAFF. DNA for the CDR3: TGTGCCAGCAGCCCCGTCGGAGGGGCCCCTGAAGCTTTCTTT.

The chain recombines TRBV5-6 with TRBJ2-5; D is perhaps TRBD2 (5 bases). Germline CDR1 is SGHDT and CDR2 is YYEEEE. V dropped 0 bases and J dropped 4 bases, with 7 bases sitting between them. The CDR3 has 13 amino acids. The CDR3 region is CASSLDGRETQYF. In DNA, the CDR3 is TGTGCCAGCAGCTTGGATGGGAGAGAGACCCAGTACTTC.

This chain joins TRBV5-1 and TRBJ2-5, with no clear D. The CDR3 covers 12 residues. Trimming took off 3 bases at V and 0 bases at J, with 3 bases between the two ends. Per germline, CDR1 SGHRS and CDR2 YFSETQ. Here the CDR3 DNA reads TGCGCCAGCAGCTCGAACCAAGAGACCCAGTACTTC. This sequence encodes CASSSNQETQYF.

This sequence joins TRBV6-1 and TRBJ1-5; D remains ambiguous. From germline, CDR1 is MNHNS and CDR2 SASEGT. This CDR3 has 15 residues. The V end was cut by 11 bases, the J end by 1 base, with 18 bases between. The CDR3 sequence is CACNLRLGSNQPQHF. The CDR3 DNA reads TGTGCCTGCAACCTCCGCCTCGGGAGCAATCAGCCCCAGCATTTT.

Here the CDR3 DNA reads TGTGCCAGCAGTTCCCTTTTAGGTCAGGGGGCGAGGTATGAGCAGTTCTTC. Protein sequence: CASSSLLGQGARYEQFF. The rearrangement uses TRBV28 and TRBJ2-1; 8 bases fit TRBD1. The CDR3 has 17 residues. V dropped 4 bases and J dropped 8; count of bases not matched to a gene: 16. CDR1 and CDR2 from the germline V gene are MDHEN and SYDVKM.

The chain couples TRBV29-1 to TRBJ1-2; D gene uncertain. CDR3 size: 14 residues. V lost 0 bases, J lost 6 bases, and 14 bases lay in between. Germline V gene sequence: CDR1 SQVTM, CDR2 ANQGSEA. CDR3 sequence: CSVEDLRSSNGYTF. CDR3 DNA: TGCAGCGTTGAAGATTTACGGTCGTCCAATGGCTACACCTTC.

This chain connects TRBV5-4 to TRBJ2-6; D gene ambiguous. CDR1 and CDR2 from the germline V gene are SGHNT and YYREEE (reference sequence). Between the trimmed V and J ends, which lost 0 bases and 2 bases, there was a span of 6 bases. This CDR3 spans 15 amino acids. CDR3 protein: CASSLVAAGANVLTF. The CDR3 nucleotides are TGTGCCAGCAGCTTGGTGGCAGCTGGGGCCAACGTCCTGACTTTC.

This clone showed up just a few times. The gene calls are TRBV7-3 and TRBJ2-3; D gene unclear. With 1 base removed from V and 0 bases from J, the gap between germline ends came to 8 bases. Germline loops: CDR1 SGHTA, CDR2 FQGTGA. The CDR3 runs to 15 residues. The CDR3 nucleotides read TGTGCCAGCAGCTTAAGCTATGGGAGCACAGATACGCAGTATTTT. Protein product: CASSLSYGSTDTQYF.

This clone was counted once. The rearrangement joins TRBV18 to TRBJ2-7; D may be TRBD2 (6 bases). Germline values: CDR1 KGHSH, CDR2 LQKENI. V lost 0 bases and J lost 7, with 19 bases in between. The CDR3 consists of 16 residues. The DNA of the CDR3 is TGTGCCAGCTCACCACCGGGAAGGAGGGGCCTTGGGGAGCAGTACTTC. It specifies CASSPPGRRGLGEQYF.

The chain is built from TRBV29-1 and TRBJ2-1, with D uncertain. The germline V gene has CDR1 SQVTM and CDR2 ANQGSEA. There are 14 residues in the CDR3. The V and J ends lost 3 bases and 6 bases respectively, with 15 bases between them. CDR3 coding DNA: TGCAGCGTTGACGTGTCCGACCTAGGCAATGAGCAGTTCTTC. Translating it yields CSVDVSDLGNEQFF.

This clone appeared once. V and J are TRBV7-9 and TRBJ1-2; D not resolved. CDR3 length: 13 amino acids. In germline, CDR1 is SEHNR, CDR2 FQNEAQ (reference sequence). Trimming pared 5 bases from V and 4 bases from J, leaving 11 bases between. DNA of the CDR3: TGTGCCAGCAGCCCGCGTGGGAGCTATGGCTACACCTTC. Its translation is CASSPRGSYGYTF.